The 20 T cell receptor beta chains in this list originate from one sample, sequenced in a study of T-cell memory formation after mild COVID-19. TCRdb itself ran the 5' RACE reads through MiXCR, one entry per CDR3 protein. The sample yields hundreds of thousands of distinct CDR3 sequences, 15% to 20% seen once. The sequencing sample was made of PBMCs or a T cell subset sorted from them (not recorded which). These receptors were obtained from a man aged 18 to 29 who had mild COVID-19 (a few samples of this study predate the infection). Cell type and time point are not known.

This sequence joins TRBV7-7 and TRBJ2-3, with 7 bases aligning to TRBD2. After removal of 1 base from V and 9 bases from J, the junction contained 1 base not matched to a gene. The V gene's germline CDR1 is SSHAT and CDR2 FNYEAQ (reference sequence). This CDR3 comprises 12 residues. CDR3 DNA: TGTGCCAGCAGCTTAGGGGAGGGCACGCAGTATTTT. Its protein is CASSLGEGTQYF.

About this clonotype: Sequence at one end of the junction differs from germline and may be a read error. The gene calls are TRBV6-5 and TRBJ2-7; no clear D. The germline V gene encodes CDR1 MNHEY and CDR2 SVGAGI. The CDR3 loop spans 14 amino acids. The CDR3 sequence is CASSYGRSDHEQHF. In nucleotides, the CDR3 is TGTGCCAGCAGTTACGGGCGCTCCGACCACGAGCAGCACTTC.

This clonotype was counted only a few times. The chain couples TRBV6-2 or TRBV6-3 to TRBJ1-2; tentative D call: TRBD1 (5 bases). CDR3 length: 13 amino acids. CDR1 and CDR2 from the germline V gene are MNHEY and SVGEGT. V lost 6 bases to trimming and J lost 4 bases, with 12 bases between them. The CDR3 loop is CASRSTAVYGYTF. In DNA form, the CDR3 reads TGTGCCAGCAGGTCGACAGCTGTCTATGGCTACACCTTC.

This chain uses TRBV28 with TRBJ2-1; 10 bases fit TRBD2. The V gene's germline CDR1 is MDHEN and CDR2 SYDVKM. The CDR3 has 14 amino acids. Trimming cost V 7 bases and J 12 bases; bases outside gene matches: 12. CDR3 loop: CASTSGTSVGVQFF. In DNA, the CDR3 is TGTGCCAGCACCTCGGGGACTAGCGTCGGAGTGCAGTTCTTC.

This clonotype has more than one count but fewer than ten. The chain links TRBV7-9 to TRBJ2-1; 7 nucleotides match TRBD2. The germline CDR1 and CDR2 sequences are SEHNR and FQNEAQ (reference sequence). J gave up 0 bases and V 3 bases, and 14 bases lay outside the gene matches. The CDR3 totals 19 residues. CDR3 sequence: CASSFGGGVSHPSYNEQFF. In DNA, the CDR3 is TGTGCCAGCAGCTTCGGCGGGGGAGTCAGTCACCCCTCCTACAATGAGCAGTTCTTC.

This clonotype was counted only a few times. The chain combines TRBV20-1 with TRBJ2-3; the match to TRBD2 covers 10 bases. V lost 0 bases to trimming and J lost 0 bases; unmatched junction nucleotides: 3. This CDR3 spans 16 amino acids. Germline V gene lookup returns CDR1 DFQATT and CDR2 SNEGSKA (reference sequence). In DNA form, the CDR3 reads TGCAGTGCTAGAGACGCGACTAGCGGGAGCACAGATACGCAGTATTTT. As protein: CSARDATSGSTDTQYF.

The J gene is TRBJ2-3, the V gene TRBV2, with D maybe TRBD2 (5 bases). The CDR3 has 13 residues. Germline V lookup: CDR1 SNHLY, CDR2 FYNNEI. V lost 8 bases to trimming and J lost 4 bases, with 13 bases between them. The CDR3 sequence: CASPPGSADTQYF. Written as DNA, the CDR3 is TGTGCCAGCCCGCCGGGGTCGGCAGATACGCAGTATTTT.

Only a few counts were recorded for this clonotype. V gene TRBV5-1 combines with J gene TRBJ1-2, with D unclear. The CDR3 totals 13 residues. In germline, CDR1 is SGHRS, CDR2 YFSETQ. V was shortened by 4 bases and J by 5 bases, with 12 bases between the two germline ends. CDR3 DNA: TGCGCCAGCAGCCCCGGACGGGATTATGGCTACACCTTC. It is translated as CASSPGRDYGYTF. The complete variable domain, with remaining parts taken from reference TRBV5-1 and TRBJ1-2, reads KAGVTQTPRYLIKTRGQQVTLSCSPISGHRSVSWYQQTPGQGLQFLFEYFSETQRNKGNFPGRFSGRQFSNSRSEMNVSTLELGDSALYLCASSPGRDYGYTFGSGTRLTVV.

This clonotype appeared a few times. This rearrangement joins TRBV5-1 to TRBJ2-7, with D perhaps given as TRBD1 or TRBD2 (5 bases each). The CDR3 loop spans 16 amino acids. From germline, CDR1 is SGHRS and CDR2 YFSETQ. The V end lost 7 bases, the J end lost 5 bases, and 25 bases lay between the germline ends. The CDR3 here is CASSWGTRGDRNEQYF. Here the CDR3 DNA reads TGCGCCAGCTCCTGGGGGACCAGAGGAGATCGCAACGAGCAGTACTTC. The full variable domain, with the rest looked up from reference TRBV5-1 and TRBJ2-7, is KAGVTQTPRYLIKTRGQQVTLSCSPISGHRSVSWYQQTPGQGLQFLFEYFSETQRNKGNFPGRFSGRQFSNSRSEMNVSTLELGDSALYLCASSWGTRGDRNEQYFGPGTRLTVT.

In its sample, this clonotype was seen a few times. CDR3: CASSPWDRVTEAFF. The CDR3 region has the DNA TGTGCCAGCAGCCCCTGGGACAGGGTCACTGAAGCTTTCTTT. J is TRBJ1-1 and V is TRBV7-9; 9 positions match TRBD1. The germline gives CDR1 SEHNR, CDR2 FQNEAQ (reference sequence). V was clipped by 5 bases and J by 4 bases; unmatched bases: 5. The CDR3 runs to 14 residues. Based on the CDR3 plus reference TRBV7-9 and TRBJ1-1, the full variable domain is DTGVSQNPRHKITKRGQNVTFRCDPISEHNRLYWYRQTLGQGPEFLTYFQNEAQLEKSRLLSDRFSAERPKGSFSTLEIQRTEQGDSAMYLCASSPWDRVTEAFFGQGTRLTVV.

This clonotype showed up just a few times. The CDR3 bases are TGTGCCAGCAGTTTCAAGGCTACCAGGGCCCAGCATTTT. Translating gives CASSFKATRAQHF. The chain links TRBV12-3 or TRBV12-4 to TRBJ1-5; the D gene is possibly TRBD1 (5 bases). The length of the CDR3 is 13 residues. The V end was cut by 3 bases, the J end by 11 bases, with 14 bases between.

V is TRBV6-2 or TRBV6-3 and J is TRBJ2-1; D is ambiguous. Germline V gene lookup returns CDR1 MNHEY and CDR2 SVGEGT. This CDR3 is 15 amino acids long. Trimming took 2 bases from V and 2 from J, leaving 10 bases between them. CDR3 sequence reads: CASSYAREAYNEQFF. DNA for the CDR3: TGTGCCAGCAGTTACGCTAGGGAAGCCTACAATGAGCAGTTCTTC.

There are a few counts of this clonotype. The CDR3 protein is CASRRDRGNTRTGELFF. The CDR3 nucleotides read TGTGCCAGCAGGAGGGACAGGGGGAACACGAGAACCGGGGAGCTGTTTTTT. The chain links TRBV2 to TRBJ2-2; the match to TRBD1 covers 11 bases. The CDR3 sequence is 17 residues long. V shed 6 bases, J shed 5 bases, and the junction held 11 bases outside the gene matches. Germline CDR1 SNHLY, CDR2 FYNNEI.

Only a few counts were recorded for this clonotype. The DNA for the CDR3 is TGTGCCGCCGGACGGACAACCTACGAGCAGTACTTC. Translation: CAAGRTTYEQYF. The chain has TRBV10-3 and TRBJ2-7, with TRBD1 as a possible D gene (5 bases). Germline V CDR1 and CDR2: ENHRY, SYGVKD. The ends were cut back, 11 bases at V and 2 bases at J, with 13 bases in the middle. The CDR3 covers 12 residues.

This clonotype has only a few counts. The gene calls are TRBV6-2 or TRBV6-3 and TRBJ2-1; unclear D gene. The germline CDR1 and CDR2 sequences are MNHEY and SVGEGT. This CDR3 has 13 amino acids. V was clipped by 6 bases and J by 8 bases, with 14 bases between them. The CDR3 DNA reads TGTGCCAGCAGAGACCCCTTAAATCATGAGCAGTTCTTC. Amino acids: CASRDPLNHEQFF.

This clonotype was picked up a small number of times. This chain links TRBV7-2 with TRBJ2-5; 7 bases match TRBD2. Germline V gene sequence: CDR1 SGHTA, CDR2 FQGNSA. The CDR3 runs 14 residues. Trimming took 2 bases from V and 4 from J; bases not matched to a gene: 4. CDR3 nucleotides: TGTGCCAGCAGCTTACGACTAGCAGGAGAGACCCAGTACTTC. As protein: CASSLRLAGETQYF.

V usage is TRBV7-7 and J usage is TRBJ2-1, with D possibly matching TRBD2 (6 bases). The germline V and J ends were trimmed by 5 bases and 8 bases, with 13 bases remaining between them. Germline V gene lookup returns CDR1 SSHAT and CDR2 FNYEAQ (reference sequence). The CDR3 is made up of 13 amino acids. In nucleotides, the CDR3 is TGTGCCAGCAGCAGAGAGCGGGCCGATGAGCAGTTCTTC. It is translated as CASSRERADEQFF.

The chain carries TRBV5-1 and TRBJ1-2; maybe TRBD1 (5 bases). Per germline, CDR1 SGHRS and CDR2 YFSETQ. CDR3 size: 15 residues. V lost 0 bases, J lost 6 bases, and 15 bases lay in between. In DNA, the CDR3 is TGCGCCAGCAGCTTGGTATATCAGGGTAGAGATGGCTACACCTTC. Protein product: CASSLVYQGRDGYTF. Variable domain in full (rest from reference TRBV5-1 and TRBJ1-2): KAGVTQTPRYLIKTRGQQVTLSCSPISGHRSVSWYQQTPGQGLQFLFEYFSETQRNKGNFPGRFSGRQFSNSRSEMNVSTLELGDSALYLCASSLVYQGRDGYTFGSGTRLTVV.

The rearrangement joins TRBV28 to TRBJ2-7, with D unclear. The CDR3 sequence is 13 residues long. The germline CDR1 and CDR2 sequences are MDHEN and SYDVKM. V lost 5 bases and J 7 bases, leaving 15 bases between the germline ends. CDR3 DNA sequence: TGTGCCAGCAGTAAAGGGTGGTCGGAAGAGCAGTACGTC. Translating gives CASSKGWSEEQYV.

The table lists this clonotype with a few counts. This chain uses TRBV12-3 or TRBV12-4 with TRBJ1-3, with no clear D. The CDR3 runs 15 residues. Trimming removed 3 bases at V and 3 bases at J, with 12 bases between. In DNA form, the CDR3 reads TGTGCCAGCAGTTTGGGAAGGGTTGTTGGAAACACCATATATTTT. This sequence encodes CASSLGRVVGNTIYF.